This T cell receptor beta chain comes out of a study of blood T cell repertoires in COVID-19. Method: immunoSEQ multiplex PCR; TCRdb's copy keeps in-frame clones and lacks some. The sample yields roughly 48,000 clones, over 80% seen once. The trim removed 3 bases at V and 4 bases at J, leaving 7 bases unmatched. This CDR3 has 15 residues. The germline CDR1 and CDR2 sequences are SGHAT and FQNNGV. Material for sequencing was peripheral blood. This TCR derives from a man in his 70s with acute or convalescent COVID-19. The rearrangement uses TRBV11-2 and TRBJ2-5; 8 bases map to TRBD2. For the CDR3, the DNA is TGTGCCAGCAGCTTCACAATAGCGGGAAGAGAGACCCAGTACTTC. As protein: CASSFTIAGRETQYF.